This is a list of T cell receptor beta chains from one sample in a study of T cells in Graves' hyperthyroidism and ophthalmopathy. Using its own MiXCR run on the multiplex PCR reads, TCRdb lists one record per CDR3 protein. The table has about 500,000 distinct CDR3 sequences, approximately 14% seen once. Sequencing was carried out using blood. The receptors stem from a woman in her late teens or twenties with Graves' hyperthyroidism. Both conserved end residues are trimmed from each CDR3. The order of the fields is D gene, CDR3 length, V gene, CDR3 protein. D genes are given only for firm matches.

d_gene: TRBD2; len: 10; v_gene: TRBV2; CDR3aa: ASSGGGNEQF
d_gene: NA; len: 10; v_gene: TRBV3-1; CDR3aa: ASSRLEETQY
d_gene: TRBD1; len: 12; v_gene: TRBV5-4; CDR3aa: ASSQPTGMTEAF
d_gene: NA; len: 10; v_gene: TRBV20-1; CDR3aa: SGATIDRPQH
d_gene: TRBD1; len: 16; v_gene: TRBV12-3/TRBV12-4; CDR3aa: ASSETGRLLRSSYGYT
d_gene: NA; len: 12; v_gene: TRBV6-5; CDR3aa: ASSYDGTRETQY
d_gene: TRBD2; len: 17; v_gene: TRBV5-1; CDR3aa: ASSLGLAGISPSTDTQY
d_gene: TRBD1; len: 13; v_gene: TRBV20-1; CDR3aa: SASPFDRGNQPQH
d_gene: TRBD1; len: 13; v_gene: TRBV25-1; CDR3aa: ASSTTGQGNYGYT
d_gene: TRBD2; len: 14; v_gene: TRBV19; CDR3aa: ASSISLAGLQETQY
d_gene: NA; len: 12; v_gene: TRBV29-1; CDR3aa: SVVSDKPPTEAF
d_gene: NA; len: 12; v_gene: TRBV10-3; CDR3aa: AISESSSGNTIY
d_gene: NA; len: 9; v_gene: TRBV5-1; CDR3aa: ASSSEKTQY
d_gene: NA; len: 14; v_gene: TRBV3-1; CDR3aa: ASSQGGSNSNQPQH
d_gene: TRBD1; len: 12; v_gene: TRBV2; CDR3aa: ASSRQGANYGYT
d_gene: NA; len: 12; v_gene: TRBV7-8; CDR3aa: ASSTFTGKYPQF
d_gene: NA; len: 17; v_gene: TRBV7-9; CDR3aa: ASSLARSGTPSSYNEQF
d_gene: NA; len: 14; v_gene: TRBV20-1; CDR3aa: SAQSDGPSYNSPLH
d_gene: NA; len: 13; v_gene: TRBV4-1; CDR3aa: ASSPLTGPNQPQH
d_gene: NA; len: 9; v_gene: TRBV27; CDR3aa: AIIFGTEAF
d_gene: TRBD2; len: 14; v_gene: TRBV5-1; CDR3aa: ASSLPSGREPYEQY
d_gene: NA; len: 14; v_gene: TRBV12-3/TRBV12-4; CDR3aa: ASSGDRTSNTGELF
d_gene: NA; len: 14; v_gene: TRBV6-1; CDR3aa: ASSEALDGRGNEQL
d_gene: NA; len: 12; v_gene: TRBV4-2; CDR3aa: ASSLSGTNTEAF
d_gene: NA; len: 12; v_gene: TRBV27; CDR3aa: ASSPNGPNQPQH
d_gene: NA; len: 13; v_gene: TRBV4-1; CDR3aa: ASGYRDTNTGELF
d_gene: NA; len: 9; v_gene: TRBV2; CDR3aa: ASSVASEQF
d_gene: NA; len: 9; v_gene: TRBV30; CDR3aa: AWTGNTEAC
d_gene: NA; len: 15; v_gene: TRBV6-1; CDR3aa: ASSQMQGQSSGNTIY
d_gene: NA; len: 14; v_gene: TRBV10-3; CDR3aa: AISEILWTKSQPQH
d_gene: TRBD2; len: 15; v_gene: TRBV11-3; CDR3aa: ASSALRGTSVTDTQY
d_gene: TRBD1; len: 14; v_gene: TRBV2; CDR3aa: ASRQDRGYSNQPQH
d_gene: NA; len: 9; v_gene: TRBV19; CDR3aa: ASSTARGYT
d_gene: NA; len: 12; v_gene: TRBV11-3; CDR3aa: ASSFGREINTQY
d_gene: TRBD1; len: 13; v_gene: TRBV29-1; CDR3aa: SVTGTGGTNTEAF
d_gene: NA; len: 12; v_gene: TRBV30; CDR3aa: AWSGTGFSYEQY
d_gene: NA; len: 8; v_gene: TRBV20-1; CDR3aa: SAEGTEAF
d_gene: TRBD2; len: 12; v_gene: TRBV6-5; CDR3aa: ASSYSRLAGEQY
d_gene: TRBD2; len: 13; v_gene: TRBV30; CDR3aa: AWRTRETSTDTQY
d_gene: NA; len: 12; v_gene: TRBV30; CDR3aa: AWSQTRRSYGYT
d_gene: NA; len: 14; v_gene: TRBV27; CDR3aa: ASSLFGAYSNQPQH
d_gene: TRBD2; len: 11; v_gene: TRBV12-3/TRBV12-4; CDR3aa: ATTRLAVNEQF
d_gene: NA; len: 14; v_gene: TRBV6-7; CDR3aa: ASSYSVGSCNQPQH
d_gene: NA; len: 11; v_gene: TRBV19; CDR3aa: ASRGSGTDTQY
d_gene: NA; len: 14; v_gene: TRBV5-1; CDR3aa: ASSESLRVEGETQY
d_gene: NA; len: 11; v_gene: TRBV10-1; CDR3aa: ASSRQRTDTQY
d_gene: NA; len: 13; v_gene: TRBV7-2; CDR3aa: ASNKRGSSTDTQY
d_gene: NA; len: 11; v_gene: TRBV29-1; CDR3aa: SVDWDRIYGYT
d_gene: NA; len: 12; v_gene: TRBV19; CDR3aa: ASSIAASSYEQY
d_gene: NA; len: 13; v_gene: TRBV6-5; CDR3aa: ASSYSGVMNTEAF
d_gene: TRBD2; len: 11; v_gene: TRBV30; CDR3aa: ASGDGGVETQY
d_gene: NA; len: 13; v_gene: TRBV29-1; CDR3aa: SVDGERLSVAGYT
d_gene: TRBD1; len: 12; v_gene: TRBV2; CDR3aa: ASSEGTGGTEAF
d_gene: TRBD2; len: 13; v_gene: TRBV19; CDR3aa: ASSRTSGNSNEQF